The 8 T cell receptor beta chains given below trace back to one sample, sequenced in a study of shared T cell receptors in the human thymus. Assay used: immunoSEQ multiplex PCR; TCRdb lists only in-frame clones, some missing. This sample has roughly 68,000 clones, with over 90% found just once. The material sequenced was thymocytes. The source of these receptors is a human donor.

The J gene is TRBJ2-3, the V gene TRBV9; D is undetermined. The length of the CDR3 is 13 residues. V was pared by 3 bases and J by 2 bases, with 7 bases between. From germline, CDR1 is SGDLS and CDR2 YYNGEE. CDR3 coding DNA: TGTGCCAGCAGCGCTAAATACACAGATACGCAGTATTTT. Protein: CASSAKYTDTQYF.

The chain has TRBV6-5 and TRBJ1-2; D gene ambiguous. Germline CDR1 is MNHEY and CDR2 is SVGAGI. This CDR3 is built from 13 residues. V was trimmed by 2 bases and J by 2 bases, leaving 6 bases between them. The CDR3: CASSYEGNYGYTF. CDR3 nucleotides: TGTGCCAGCAGTTACGAGGGAAACTATGGCTACACCTTC.

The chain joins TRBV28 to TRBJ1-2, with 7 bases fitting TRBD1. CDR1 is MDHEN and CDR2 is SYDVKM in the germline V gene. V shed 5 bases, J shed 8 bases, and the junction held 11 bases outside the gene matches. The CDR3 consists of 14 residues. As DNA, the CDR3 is TGTGCCAGCAGTGGACCGGGACAGTGGCGGGGCTACACCTTC. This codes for CASSGPGQWRGYTF.

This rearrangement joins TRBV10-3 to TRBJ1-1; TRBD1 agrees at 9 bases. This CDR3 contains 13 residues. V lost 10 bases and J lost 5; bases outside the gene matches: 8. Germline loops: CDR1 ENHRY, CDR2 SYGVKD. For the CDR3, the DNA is TGTGCCACCATGGGACAGGGAATTACTGAAGCTTTCTTT. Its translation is CATMGQGITEAFF.

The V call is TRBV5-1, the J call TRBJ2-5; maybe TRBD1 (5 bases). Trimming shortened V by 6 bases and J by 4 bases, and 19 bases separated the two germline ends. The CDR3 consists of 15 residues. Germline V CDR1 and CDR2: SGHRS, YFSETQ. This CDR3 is CASTKGFWAGETQYF. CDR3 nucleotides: TGCGCCAGCACCAAGGGGTTTTGGGCTGGAGAGACCCAGTACTTC.

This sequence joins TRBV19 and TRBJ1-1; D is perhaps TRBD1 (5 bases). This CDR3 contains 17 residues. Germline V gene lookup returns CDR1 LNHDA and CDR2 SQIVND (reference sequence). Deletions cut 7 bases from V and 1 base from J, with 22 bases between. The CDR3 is CASTLNPRGKGNTEAFF. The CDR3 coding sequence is TGTGCCAGTACCCTAAACCCCCGGGGGAAGGGGAACACTGAAGCTTTCTTT.

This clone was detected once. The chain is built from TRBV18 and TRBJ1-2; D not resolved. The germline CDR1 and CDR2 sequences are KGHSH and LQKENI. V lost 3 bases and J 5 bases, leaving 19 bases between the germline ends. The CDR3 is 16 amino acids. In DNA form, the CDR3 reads TGTGCCAGCTCACCTCCAAGGGCCCGCAACGTATATGGCTACACCTTC. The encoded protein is CASSPPRARNVYGYTF.

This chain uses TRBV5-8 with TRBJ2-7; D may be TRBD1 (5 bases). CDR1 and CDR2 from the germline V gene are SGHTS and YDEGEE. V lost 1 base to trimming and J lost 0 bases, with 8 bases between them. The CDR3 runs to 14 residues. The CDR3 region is CASSLSRVSYEQYF. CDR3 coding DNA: TGTGCCAGCAGCTTGTCCAGGGTCTCCTACGAGCAGTACTTC.